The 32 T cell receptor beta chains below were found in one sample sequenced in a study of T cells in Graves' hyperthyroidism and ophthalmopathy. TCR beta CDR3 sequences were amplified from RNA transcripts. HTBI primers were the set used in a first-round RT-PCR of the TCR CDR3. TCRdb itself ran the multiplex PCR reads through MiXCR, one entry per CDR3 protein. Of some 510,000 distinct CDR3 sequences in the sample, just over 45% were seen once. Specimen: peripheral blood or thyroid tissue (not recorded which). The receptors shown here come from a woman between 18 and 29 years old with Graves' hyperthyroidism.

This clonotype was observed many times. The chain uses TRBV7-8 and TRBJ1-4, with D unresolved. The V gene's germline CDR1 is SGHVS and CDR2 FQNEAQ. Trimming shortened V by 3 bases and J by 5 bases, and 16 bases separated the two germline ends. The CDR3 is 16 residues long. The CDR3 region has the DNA TGTGCCAGCAGCTTTTATCAAGTGCCTAACAATGAAAAACTGTTTTTT. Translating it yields CASSFYQVPNNEKLFF.

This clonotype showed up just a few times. The CDR3: CASSLAGQGPYEQYF. DNA of the CDR3: TGTGCCAGCAGCTTAGCGGGACAGGGCCCCTACGAGCAGTACTTC. The chain combines TRBV7-9 with TRBJ2-7, with 9 bases matching TRBD1. The CDR3 runs to 15 residues. Germline trimming cut 0 bases from V and 2 bases from J; bases unmatched to any gene: 2. Germline CDR1 SEHNR, CDR2 FQNEAQ (reference sequence).

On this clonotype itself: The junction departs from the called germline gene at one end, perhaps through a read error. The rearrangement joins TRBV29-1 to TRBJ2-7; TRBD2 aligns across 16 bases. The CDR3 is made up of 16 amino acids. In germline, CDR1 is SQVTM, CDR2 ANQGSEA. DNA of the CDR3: TGTGCCAGCTCACTGGGACTAGCGGGAGGGCCCCACGAGCAGTACTTC. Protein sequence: CASSLGLAGGPHEQYF.

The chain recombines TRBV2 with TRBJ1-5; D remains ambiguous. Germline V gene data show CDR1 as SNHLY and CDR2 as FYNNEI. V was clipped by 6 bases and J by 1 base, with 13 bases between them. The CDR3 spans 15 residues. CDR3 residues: CASRETPRSNQPQHF. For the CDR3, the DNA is TGTGCCAGCAGGGAGACACCTCGAAGCAATCAGCCCCAGCATTTT.

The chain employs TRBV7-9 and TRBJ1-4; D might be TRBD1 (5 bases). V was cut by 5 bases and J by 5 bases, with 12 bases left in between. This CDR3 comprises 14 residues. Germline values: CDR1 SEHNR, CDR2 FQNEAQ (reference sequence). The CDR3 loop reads CASSTSEGNEKLFF. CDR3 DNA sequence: TGTGCCAGCAGCACGTCGGAGGGGAATGAAAAACTGTTTTTT.

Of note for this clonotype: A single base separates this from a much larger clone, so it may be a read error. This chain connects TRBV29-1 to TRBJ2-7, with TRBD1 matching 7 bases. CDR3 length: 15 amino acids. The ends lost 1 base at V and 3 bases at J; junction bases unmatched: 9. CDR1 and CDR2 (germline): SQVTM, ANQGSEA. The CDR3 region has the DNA TGCAGCGTTGAAGGCCAAGGACAGGAGGACTACGAGCAGTACTTC. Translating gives CSVEGQGQEDYEQYF.

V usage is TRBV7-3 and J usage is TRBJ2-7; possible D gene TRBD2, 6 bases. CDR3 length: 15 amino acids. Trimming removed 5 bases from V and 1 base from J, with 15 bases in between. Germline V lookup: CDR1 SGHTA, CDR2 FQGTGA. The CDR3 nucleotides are TGTGCCAGCAGCCCTGACACCGGGGGATCCTACGAGCAGTACTTC. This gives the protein CASSPDTGGSYEQYF.

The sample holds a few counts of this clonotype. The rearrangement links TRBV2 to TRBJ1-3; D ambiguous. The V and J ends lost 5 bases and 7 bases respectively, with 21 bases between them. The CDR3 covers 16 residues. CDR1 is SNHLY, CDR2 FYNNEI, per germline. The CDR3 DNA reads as TGTGCCAGCAGTTACATTCGGTCTCCGGAGGGCAACACCATATATTTT. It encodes CASSYIRSPEGNTIYF.

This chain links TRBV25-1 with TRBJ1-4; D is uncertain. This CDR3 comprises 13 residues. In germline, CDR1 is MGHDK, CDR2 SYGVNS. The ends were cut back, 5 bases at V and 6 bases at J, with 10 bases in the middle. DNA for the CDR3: TGTGCCAGCAGTTCAGCGATTGATGAAAAACTGTTTTTT. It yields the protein CASSSAIDEKLFF.

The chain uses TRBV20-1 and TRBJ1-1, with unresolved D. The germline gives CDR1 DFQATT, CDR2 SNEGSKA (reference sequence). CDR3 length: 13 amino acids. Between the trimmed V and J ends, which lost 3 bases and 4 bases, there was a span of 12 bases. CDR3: CSARWGLATEAFF. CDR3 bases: TGCAGTGCTAGGTGGGGATTGGCCACTGAAGCTTTCTTT.

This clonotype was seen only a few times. The CDR3 loop reads CSASPEAGAGYEQYF. The CDR3 DNA reads as TGCAGTGCTAGCCCCGAAGCGGGAGCGGGCTACGAGCAGTACTTC. The chain has TRBV20-1 and TRBJ2-7, with TRBD2 identical over 8 bases. Trimming cost V 3 bases and J 3 bases; bases outside gene matches: 10. The CDR3 loop spans 15 amino acids. Per germline, CDR1 DFQATT and CDR2 SNEGSKA (reference sequence).

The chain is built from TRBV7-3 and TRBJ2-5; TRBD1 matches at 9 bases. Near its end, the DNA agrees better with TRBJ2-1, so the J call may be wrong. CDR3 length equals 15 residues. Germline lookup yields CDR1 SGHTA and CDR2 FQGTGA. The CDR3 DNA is TGTGCCAGCAGCTCACCGGGACAGGGAGACAATGAGCAGTTCTTC. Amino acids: CASSSPGQGDNEQFF.

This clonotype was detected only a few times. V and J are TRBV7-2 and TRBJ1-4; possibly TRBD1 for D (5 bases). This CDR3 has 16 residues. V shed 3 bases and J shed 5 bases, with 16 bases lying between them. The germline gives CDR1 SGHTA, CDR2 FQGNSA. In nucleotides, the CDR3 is TGTGCCAGCAGCTTCCTGGCCCGGGGCGAGAATGAAAAACTGTTTTTT. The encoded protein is CASSFLARGENEKLFF.

The CDR3 nucleotides are TGTGCCAGCAGTGACCCCGGGACTAGCAAAAGCGAGCAGTACTTC. This sequence encodes CASSDPGTSKSEQYF. This sequence joins TRBV25-1 and TRBJ2-7; TRBD2 matches 9 bases. In germline, CDR1 is MGHDK, CDR2 SYGVNS. This CDR3 is 15 amino acids long. Losses at the gene ends were 3 bases for V and 6 bases for J; bases not matched to a gene: 9.

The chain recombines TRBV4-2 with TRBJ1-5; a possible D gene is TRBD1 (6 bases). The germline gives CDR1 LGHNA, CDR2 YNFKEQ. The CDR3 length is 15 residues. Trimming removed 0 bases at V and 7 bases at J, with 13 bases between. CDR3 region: CASSQEQGSWQPQHF. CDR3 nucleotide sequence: TGTGCCAGCAGCCAAGAGCAGGGGTCTTGGCAGCCCCAGCATTTT.

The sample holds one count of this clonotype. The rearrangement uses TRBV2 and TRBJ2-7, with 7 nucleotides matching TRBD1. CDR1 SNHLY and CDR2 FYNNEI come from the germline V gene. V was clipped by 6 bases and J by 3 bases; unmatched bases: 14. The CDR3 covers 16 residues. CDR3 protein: CASSQDPQGQGYEQYF. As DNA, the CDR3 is TGTGCCAGCAGCCAAGACCCACAGGGGCAGGGCTACGAGCAGTACTTC.

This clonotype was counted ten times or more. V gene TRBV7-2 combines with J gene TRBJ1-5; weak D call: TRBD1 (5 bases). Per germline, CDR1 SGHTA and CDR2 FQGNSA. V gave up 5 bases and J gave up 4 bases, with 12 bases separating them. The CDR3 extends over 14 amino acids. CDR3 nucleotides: TGTGCCAGCAGCACCGGACACACAAATCAGCCCCAGCATTTT. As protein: CASSTGHTNQPQHF.

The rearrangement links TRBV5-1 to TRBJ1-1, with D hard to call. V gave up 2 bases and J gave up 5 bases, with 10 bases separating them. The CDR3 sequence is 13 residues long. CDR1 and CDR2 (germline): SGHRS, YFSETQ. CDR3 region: CASSFEGGTEAFF. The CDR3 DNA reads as TGCGCCAGCAGCTTTGAGGGTGGTACTGAAGCTTTCTTT.

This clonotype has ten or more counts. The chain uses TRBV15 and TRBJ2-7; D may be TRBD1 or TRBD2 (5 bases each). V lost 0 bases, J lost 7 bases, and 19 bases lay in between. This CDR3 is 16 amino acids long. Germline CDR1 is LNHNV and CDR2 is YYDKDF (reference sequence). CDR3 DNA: TGTGCCACCAGCAGAGATAGGGCCGATACTTGGGGGGAGCAGTACTTC. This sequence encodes CATSRDRADTWGEQYF.

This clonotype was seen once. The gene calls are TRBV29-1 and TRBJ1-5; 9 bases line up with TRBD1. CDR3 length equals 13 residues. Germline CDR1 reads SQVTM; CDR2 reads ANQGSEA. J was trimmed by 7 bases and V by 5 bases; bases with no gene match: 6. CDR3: CSVIRQGGQPQHF. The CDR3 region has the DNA TGCAGCGTTATCCGACAGGGGGGGCAGCCCCAGCATTTT.

For the CDR3, the DNA is TGTGCCAGTAGTATAGATACAGGGGCGTTCTCTGGGGCCAACGTCCTGACTTTC. Protein: CASSIDTGAFSGANVLTF. This chain connects TRBV19 to TRBJ2-6, with 7 nucleotides matching TRBD1. Losses at the gene ends were 0 bases for V and 0 bases for J; bases not matched to a gene: 5. This CDR3 region has 18 residues. CDR1 is LNHDA and CDR2 is SQIVND in the germline V gene (reference sequence).

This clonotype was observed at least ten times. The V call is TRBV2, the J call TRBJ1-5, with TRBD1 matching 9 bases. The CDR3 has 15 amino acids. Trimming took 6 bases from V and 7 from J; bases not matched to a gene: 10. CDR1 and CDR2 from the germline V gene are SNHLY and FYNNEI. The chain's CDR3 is CASRRGQGGGQPQHF. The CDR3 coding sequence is TGTGCCAGCAGGAGGGGACAGGGAGGAGGACAGCCCCAGCATTTT.

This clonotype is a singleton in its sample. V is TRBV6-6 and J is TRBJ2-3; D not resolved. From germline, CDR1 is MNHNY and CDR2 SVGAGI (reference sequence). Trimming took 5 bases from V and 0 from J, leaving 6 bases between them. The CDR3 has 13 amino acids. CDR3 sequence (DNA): TGTGCCAGCAGTGAAGGGAGCACAGATACGCAGTATTTT. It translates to CASSEGSTDTQYF.

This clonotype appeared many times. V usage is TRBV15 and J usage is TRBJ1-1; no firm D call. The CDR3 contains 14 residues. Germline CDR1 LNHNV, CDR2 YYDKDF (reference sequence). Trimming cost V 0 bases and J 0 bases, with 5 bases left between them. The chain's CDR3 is CATSRDQVNTEAFF. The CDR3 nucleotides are TGTGCCACCAGCAGAGATCAGGTGAACACTGAAGCTTTCTTT. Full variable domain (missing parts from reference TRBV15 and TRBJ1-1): DAMVIQNPRYQVTQFGKPVTLSCSQTLNHNVMYWYQQKSSQAPKLLFHYYDKDFNNEADTPDNFQSRRPNTSFCFLDIRSPGLGDTAMYLCATSRDQVNTEAFFGQGTRLTVV.

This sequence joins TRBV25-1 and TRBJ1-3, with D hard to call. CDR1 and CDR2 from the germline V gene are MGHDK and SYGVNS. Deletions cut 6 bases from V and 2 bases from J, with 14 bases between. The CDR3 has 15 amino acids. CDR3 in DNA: TGTGCCAGCAGCTCGGGTCCAGAAACTGGAAACACCATATATTTT. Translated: CASSSGPETGNTIYF.

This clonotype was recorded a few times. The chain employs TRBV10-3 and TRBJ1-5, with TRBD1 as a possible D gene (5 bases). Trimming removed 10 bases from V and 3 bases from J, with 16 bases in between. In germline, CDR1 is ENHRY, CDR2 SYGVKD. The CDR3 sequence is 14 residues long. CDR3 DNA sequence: TGTGCCAGCAGCCCCCGAGGGGACAATCAGCCCCAGCATTTT. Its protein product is CASSPRGDNQPQHF.

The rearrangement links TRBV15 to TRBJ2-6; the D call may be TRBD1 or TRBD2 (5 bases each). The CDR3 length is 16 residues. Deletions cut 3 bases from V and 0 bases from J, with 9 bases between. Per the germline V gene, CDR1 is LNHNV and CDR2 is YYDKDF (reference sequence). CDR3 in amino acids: CATSSYGTSGANVLTF. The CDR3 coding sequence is TGTGCCACCAGCAGCTACGGGACCTCTGGGGCCAACGTCCTGACTTTC.

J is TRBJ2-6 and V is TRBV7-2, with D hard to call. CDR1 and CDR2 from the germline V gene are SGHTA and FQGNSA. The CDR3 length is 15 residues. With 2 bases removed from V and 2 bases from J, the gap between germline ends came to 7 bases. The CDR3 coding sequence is TGTGCCAGCAGCTTAAGACGTGCTGGGGCCAACGTCCTGACTTTC. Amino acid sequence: CASSLRRAGANVLTF.

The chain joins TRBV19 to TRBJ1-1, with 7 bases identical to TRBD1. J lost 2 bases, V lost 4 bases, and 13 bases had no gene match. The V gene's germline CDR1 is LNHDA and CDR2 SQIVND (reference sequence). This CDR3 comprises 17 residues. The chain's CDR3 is CASSKPQTRTGNTEAFF. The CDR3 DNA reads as TGTGCCAGTAGTAAGCCCCAAACGCGGACAGGTAACACTGAAGCTTTCTTT.

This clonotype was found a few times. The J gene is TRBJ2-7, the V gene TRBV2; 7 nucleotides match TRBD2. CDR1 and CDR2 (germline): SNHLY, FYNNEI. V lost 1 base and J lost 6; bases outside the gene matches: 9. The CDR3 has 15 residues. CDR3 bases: TGTGCCAGCAGTGAAGGTTCCGGGACTACAAGCGAGCAGTACTTC. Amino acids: CASSEGSGTTSEQYF. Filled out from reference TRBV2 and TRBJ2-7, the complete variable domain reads EPEVTQTPSHQVTQMGQEVILRCVPISNHLYFYWYRQILGQKVEFLVSFYNNEISEKSEIFDDQFSVERPDGSNFTLKIRSTKLEDSAMYFCASSEGSGTTSEQYFGPGTRLTVT.

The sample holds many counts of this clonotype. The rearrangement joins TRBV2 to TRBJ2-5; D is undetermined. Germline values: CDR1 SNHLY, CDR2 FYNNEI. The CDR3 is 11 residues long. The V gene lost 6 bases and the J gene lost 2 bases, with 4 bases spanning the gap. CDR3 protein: CASRVQETQYF. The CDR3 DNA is TGTGCCAGCAGGGTTCAAGAGACCCAGTACTTC.

Here the CDR3 reads CASSQDQGASTEAFF. The DNA of the CDR3 is TGCGCCAGCAGCCAAGATCAGGGGGCGAGCACTGAAGCTTTCTTT. The chain has TRBV4-1 and TRBJ1-1; TRBD1 aligns across 8 bases. CDR1 MGHRA and CDR2 YSYEKL come from the germline V gene. This CDR3 has 15 residues. Trimming removed 0 bases from V and 4 bases from J; junction bases left unmatched: 4.